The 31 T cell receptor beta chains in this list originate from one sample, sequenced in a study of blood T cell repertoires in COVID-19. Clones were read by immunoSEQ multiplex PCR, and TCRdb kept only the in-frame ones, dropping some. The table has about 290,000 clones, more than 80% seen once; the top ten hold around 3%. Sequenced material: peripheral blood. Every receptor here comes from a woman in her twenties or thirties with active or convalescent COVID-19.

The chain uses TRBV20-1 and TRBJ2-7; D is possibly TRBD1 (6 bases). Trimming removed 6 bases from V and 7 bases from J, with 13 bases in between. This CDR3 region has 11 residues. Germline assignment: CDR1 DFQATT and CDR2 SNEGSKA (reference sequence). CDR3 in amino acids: CSALTGTEQYF. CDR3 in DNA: TGCAGTGCGCTCACCGGGACAGAGCAGTACTTC.

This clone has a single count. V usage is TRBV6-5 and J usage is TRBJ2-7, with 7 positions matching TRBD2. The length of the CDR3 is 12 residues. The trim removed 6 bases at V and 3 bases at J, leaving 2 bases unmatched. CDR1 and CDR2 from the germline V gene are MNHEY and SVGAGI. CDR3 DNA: TGTGCCAGCAGAATAGCGGGCTACGAGCAGTACTTC. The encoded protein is CASRIAGYEQYF.

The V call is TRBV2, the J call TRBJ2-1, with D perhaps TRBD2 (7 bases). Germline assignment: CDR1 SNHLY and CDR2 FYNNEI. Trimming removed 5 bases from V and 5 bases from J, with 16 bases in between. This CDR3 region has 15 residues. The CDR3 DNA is TGTGCCAGCAGTCATAGGGGGGAGGGGGACAATGAGCAGTTCTTC. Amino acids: CASSHRGEGDNEQFF.

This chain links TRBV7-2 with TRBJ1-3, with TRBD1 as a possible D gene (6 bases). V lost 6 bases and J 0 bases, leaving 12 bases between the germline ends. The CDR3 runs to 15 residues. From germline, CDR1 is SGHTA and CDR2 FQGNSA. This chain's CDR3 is CASRMDRSSGNTIYF. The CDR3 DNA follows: TGTGCCAGCAGAATGGACAGAAGCTCTGGAAACACCATATATTTT.

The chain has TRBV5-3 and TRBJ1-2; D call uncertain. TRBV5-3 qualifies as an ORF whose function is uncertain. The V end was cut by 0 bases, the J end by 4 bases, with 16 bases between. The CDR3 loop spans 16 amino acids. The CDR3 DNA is TGTGCCAGAAGCTTGGCGCCCACTAGAGGTACCTATGGCTACACCTTC. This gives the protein CARSLAPTRGTYGYTF.

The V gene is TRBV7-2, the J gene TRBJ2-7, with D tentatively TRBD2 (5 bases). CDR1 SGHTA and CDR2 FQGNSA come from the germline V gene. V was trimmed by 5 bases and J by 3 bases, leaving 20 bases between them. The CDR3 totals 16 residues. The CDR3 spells CASSPHLGSANYEQYF. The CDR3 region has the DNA TGTGCCAGCAGCCCCCACCTCGGTAGCGCCAACTACGAGCAGTACTTC.

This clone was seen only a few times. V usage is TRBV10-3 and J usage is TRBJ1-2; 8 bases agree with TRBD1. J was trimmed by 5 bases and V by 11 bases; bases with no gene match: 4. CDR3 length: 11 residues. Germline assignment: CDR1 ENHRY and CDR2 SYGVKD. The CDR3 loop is CALGTGYGYTF. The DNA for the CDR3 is TGTGCCTTAGGGACAGGATATGGCTACACCTTC.

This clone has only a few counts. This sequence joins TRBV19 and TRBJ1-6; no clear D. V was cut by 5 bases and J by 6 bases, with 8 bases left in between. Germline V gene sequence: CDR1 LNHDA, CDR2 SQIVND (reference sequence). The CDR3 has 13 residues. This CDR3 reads CASSSLFNSPLHF. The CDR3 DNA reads TGTGCCAGTAGTTCCTTATTTAATTCACCCCTCCACTTT.

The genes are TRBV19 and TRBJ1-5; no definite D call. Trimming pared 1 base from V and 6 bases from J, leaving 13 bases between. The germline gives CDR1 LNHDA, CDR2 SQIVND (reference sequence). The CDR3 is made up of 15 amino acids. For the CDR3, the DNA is TGTGCCAGTAGTATAGTGGATTTGGGCAGTCAGCCCCAGCATTTT. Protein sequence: CASSIVDLGSQPQHF. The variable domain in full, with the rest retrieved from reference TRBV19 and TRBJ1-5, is DGGITQSPKYLFRKEGQNVTLSCEQNLNHDAMYWYRQDPGQGLRLIYYSQIVNDFQKGDIAEGYSVSREKKESFPLTVTSAQKNPTAFYLCASSIVDLGSQPQHFGDGTRLSIL.

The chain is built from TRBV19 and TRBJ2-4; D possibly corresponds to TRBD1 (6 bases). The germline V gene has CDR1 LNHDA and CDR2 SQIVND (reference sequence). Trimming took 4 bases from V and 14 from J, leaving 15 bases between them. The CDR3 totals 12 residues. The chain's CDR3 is CASSTPTGPEYF. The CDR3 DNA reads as TGTGCCAGTAGTACCCCGACAGGTCCCGAGTACTTC.

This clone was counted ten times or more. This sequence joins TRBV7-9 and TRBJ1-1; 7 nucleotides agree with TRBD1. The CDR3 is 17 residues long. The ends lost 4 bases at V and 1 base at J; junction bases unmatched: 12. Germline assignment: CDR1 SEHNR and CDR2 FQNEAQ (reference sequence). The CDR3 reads CASSYQKGQAGNTEAFF. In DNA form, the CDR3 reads TGTGCCAGCAGCTACCAGAAAGGACAGGCAGGGAACACTGAAGCTTTCTTT. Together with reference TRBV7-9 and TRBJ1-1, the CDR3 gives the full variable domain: DTGVSQNPRHKITKRGQNVTFRCDPISEHNRLYWYRQTLGQGPEFLTYFQNEAQLEKSRLLSDRFSAERPKGSFSTLEIQRTEQGDSAMYLCASSYQKGQAGNTEAFFGQGTRLTVV.

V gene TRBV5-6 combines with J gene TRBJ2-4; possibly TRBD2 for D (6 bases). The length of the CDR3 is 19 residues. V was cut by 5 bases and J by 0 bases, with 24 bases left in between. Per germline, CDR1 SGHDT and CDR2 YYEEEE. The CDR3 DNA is TGTGCCAGCAGAGCTTGGGGGGTGGGGACCGCCTTAGCCAAAAACATTCAGTACTTC. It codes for CASRAWGVGTALAKNIQYF.

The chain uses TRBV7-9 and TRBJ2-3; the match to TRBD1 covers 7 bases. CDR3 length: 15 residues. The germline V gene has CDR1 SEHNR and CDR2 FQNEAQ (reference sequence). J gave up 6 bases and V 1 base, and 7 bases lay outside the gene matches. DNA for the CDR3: TGTGCCAGCAGCTTAGAGGGGGCAGAGACGGATACGCAGTATTTT. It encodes CASSLEGAETDTQYF.

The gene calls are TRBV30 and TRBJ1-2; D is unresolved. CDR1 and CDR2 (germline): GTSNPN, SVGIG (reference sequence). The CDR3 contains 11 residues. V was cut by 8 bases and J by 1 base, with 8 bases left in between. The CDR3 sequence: CAGGINYGYTF. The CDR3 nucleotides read TGTGCCGGCGGGATTAACTATGGCTACACCTTC.

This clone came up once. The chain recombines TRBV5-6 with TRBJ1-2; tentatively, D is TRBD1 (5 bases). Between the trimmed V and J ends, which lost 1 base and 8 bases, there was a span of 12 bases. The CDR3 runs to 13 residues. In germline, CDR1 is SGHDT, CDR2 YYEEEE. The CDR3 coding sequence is TGTGCCAGCAGCTTGAAAGGGTGGGGCGGCTACACCTTC. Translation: CASSLKGWGGYTF.

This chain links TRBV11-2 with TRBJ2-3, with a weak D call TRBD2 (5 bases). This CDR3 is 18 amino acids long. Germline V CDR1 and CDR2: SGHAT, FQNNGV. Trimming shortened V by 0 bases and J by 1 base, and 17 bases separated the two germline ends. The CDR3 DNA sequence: TGTGCCAGCAGCTTAGACCTAGAAACTAAGAGGGGCACAGATACGCAGTATTTT. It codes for CASSLDLETKRGTDTQYF.

CDR3 in DNA: TGTGCCAGCAGCGTCCTAGCGGGGGGGCCTATTGATACGCAGTATTTT. It encodes CASSVLAGGPIDTQYF. The chain couples TRBV5-4 to TRBJ2-3; 12 nucleotides line up with TRBD2. The germline CDR1 and CDR2 sequences are SGHNT and YYREEE (reference sequence). CDR3 length: 16 amino acids. Unmatched junction bases numbered 9, after V lost 4 bases and J lost 6 bases.

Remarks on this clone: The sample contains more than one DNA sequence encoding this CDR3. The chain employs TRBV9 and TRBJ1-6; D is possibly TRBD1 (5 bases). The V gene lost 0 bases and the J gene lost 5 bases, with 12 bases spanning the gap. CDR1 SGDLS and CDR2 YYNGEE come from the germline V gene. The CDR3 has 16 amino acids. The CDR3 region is CASSVGSQGNNSPLHF. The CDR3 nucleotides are TGTGCCAGCAGCGTAGGTTCCCAGGGCAATAATTCACCCCTCCACTTT.

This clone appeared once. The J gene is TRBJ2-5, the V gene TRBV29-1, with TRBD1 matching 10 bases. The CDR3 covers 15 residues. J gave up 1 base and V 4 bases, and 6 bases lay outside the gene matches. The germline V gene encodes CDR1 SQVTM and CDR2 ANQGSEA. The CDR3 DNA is TGCAGCGTTGTAGTGACAGGGGGCCCCCAAGAGACCCAGTACTTC. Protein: CSVVVTGGPQETQYF.

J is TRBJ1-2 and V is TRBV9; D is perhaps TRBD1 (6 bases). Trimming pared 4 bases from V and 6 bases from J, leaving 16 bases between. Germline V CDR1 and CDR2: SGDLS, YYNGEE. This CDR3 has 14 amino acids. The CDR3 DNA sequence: TGTGCCAGCAGCAACAGGGCGACGGTGCATGGCTACACCTTC. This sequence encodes CASSNRATVHGYTF.

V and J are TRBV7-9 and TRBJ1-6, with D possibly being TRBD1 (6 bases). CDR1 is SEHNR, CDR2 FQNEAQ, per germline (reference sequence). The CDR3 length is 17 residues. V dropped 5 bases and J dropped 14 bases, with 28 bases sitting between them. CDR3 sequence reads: CASSSTGSVGVSGSLHF. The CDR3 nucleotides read TGTGCCAGCAGCAGCACAGGGTCCGTCGGGGTTAGTGGGTCCCTCCACTTT.

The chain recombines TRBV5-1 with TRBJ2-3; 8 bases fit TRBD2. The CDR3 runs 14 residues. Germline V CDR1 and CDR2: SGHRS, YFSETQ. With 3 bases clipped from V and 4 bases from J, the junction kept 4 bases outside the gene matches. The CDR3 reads CASSSGGLPDTQYF. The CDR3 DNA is TGCGCCAGCAGCTCGGGGGGGCTTCCAGATACGCAGTATTTT.

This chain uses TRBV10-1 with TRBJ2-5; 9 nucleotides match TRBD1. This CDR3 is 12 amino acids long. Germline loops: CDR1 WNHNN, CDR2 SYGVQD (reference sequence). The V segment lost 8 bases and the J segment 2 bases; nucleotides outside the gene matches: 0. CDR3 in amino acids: CASDRGQETQYF. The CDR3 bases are TGCGCCAGCGACAGGGGGCAAGAGACCCAGTACTTC.

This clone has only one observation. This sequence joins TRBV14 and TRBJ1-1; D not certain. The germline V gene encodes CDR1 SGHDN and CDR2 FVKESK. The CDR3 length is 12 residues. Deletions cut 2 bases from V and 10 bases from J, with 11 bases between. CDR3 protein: CASSQPGSGAFF. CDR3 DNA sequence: TGTGCCAGCAGCCAACCCGGGAGCGGAGCTTTCTTT.

DNA of the CDR3: TGTGCCAGTAGTATCCAGGGCCAAAGCTCCTACAATGAGCAGTTCTTC. Protein sequence: CASSIQGQSSYNEQFF. This rearrangement joins TRBV19 to TRBJ2-1; weak D call: TRBD1 (5 bases). The CDR3 has 16 amino acids. Trimming took off 3 bases at V and 0 bases at J, with 12 bases between the two ends. Germline V CDR1 and CDR2: LNHDA, SQIVND (reference sequence).

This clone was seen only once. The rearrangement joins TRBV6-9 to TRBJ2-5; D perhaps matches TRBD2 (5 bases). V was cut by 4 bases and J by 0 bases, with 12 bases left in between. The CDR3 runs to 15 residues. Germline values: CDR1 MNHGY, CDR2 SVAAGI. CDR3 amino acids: CASSSEGEYQETQYF. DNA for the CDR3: TGTGCCAGCAGTTCTGAGGGAGAGTACCAAGAGACCCAGTACTTC.

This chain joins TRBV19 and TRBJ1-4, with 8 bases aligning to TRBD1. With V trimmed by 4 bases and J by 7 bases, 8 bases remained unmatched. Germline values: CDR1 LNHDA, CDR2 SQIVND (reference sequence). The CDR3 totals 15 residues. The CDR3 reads CASSTDRDWSEKLFF. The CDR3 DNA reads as TGTGCCAGTAGTACGGACAGGGACTGGAGTGAAAAACTGTTTTTT.

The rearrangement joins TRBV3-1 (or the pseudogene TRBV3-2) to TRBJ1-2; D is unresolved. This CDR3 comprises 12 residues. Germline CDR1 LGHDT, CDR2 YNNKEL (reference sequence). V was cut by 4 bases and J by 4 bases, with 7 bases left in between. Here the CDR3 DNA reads TGTGCCAGCAGCCGGGCAATCTATGGCTACACCTTC. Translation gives CASSRAIYGYTF.

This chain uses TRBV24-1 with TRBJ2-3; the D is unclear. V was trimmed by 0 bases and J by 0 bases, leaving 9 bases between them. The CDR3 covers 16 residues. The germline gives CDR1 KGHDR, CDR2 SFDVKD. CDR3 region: CATSDLMSTSTDTQYF. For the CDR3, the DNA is TGTGCCACCAGTGATTTGATGTCAACTAGCACAGATACGCAGTATTTT.

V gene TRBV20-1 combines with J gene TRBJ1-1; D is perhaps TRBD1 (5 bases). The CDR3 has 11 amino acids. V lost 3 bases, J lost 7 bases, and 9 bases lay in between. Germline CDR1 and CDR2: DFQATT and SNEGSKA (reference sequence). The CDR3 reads CSASGGGEAFF. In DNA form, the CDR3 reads TGCAGTGCTAGCGGGGGGGGTGAAGCTTTCTTT.

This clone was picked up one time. Here the CDR3 reads CASSQGVLKETQYF. The CDR3 DNA is TGTGCCAGCAGCCAAGGGGTACTAAAAGAGACCCAGTACTTC. This chain links TRBV3-1 (or the pseudogene TRBV3-2) with TRBJ2-5; D remains ambiguous. The ends were cut back, 1 base at V and 3 bases at J, with 9 bases in the middle. The CDR3 runs 14 residues. Germline-derived CDR1 and CDR2 are LGHDT and YNNKEL (reference sequence).